One sample yielded the 28 T cell receptor beta chains listed below, sequenced in a study of early T cells in non-severe SARS-CoV-2 infection. TCRdb reprocessed the 5' RACE reads via MiXCR and lists one record per CDR3 protein. The data contain more than 60,000 distinct CDR3 sequences, roughly 10% of them seen just once; the ten biggest clones take up 5.9%. Sequencing was carried out using whole blood. These receptors all stem from an adult who was a healthcare worker with PCR-confirmed SARS-CoV-2 infection or an uninfected control (not recorded which).

The table lists this clonotype with many counts. The chain is built from TRBV18 and TRBJ2-3; D is ambiguous. V was cut by 3 bases and J by 6 bases, with 10 bases left in between. Germline CDR1 KGHSH, CDR2 LQKENI. The CDR3 is 13 residues long. The CDR3 nucleotides are TGTGCCAGCTCACCCCACGAGAGTGATACGCAGTATTTT. Translated: CASSPHESDTQYF.

Ten or more counts support this clonotype. V usage is TRBV19 and J usage is TRBJ1-3; D might be TRBD1 (5 bases). This CDR3 comprises 13 residues. Deletions cut 6 bases from V and 8 bases from J, with 14 bases between. Germline V gene data show CDR1 as LNHDA and CDR2 as SQIVND (reference sequence). The CDR3 DNA reads as TGTGCCAGTAGCGGGACCGTCTTTGACACCATATATTTT. It translates to CASSGTVFDTIYF.

The chain combines TRBV2 with TRBJ2-2; D is undetermined. The CDR3 length is 13 residues. V was pared by 8 bases and J by 5 bases, with 12 bases between. CDR1 is SNHLY and CDR2 is FYNNEI in the germline V gene. Here the CDR3 reads CASGAWVTGELFF. The DNA of the CDR3 is TGTGCCAGCGGCGCATGGGTGACCGGGGAGCTGTTTTTT.

The genes are TRBV11-2 and TRBJ1-3; D might be TRBD1 (5 bases). Trimming shortened V by 6 bases and J by 0 bases, and 18 bases separated the two germline ends. Germline V gene sequence: CDR1 SGHAT, CDR2 FQNNGV. The CDR3 length is 17 residues. Here the CDR3 DNA reads TGTGCCAGCAGTTCGGGACTCGGAACCTTCTCTGGAAACACCATATATTTT. This codes for CASSSGLGTFSGNTIYF. Looking up the rest from reference TRBV11-2 and TRBJ1-3 gives the full variable domain: EAGVAQSPRYKIIEKRQSVAFWCNPISGHATLYWYQQILGQGPKLLIQFQNNGVVDDSQLPKDRFSAERLKGVDSTLKIQPAKLEDSAVYLCASSSGLGTFSGNTIYFGEGSWLTVV.

J is TRBJ2-1 and V is TRBV7-3, with D possibly TRBD2 on 5 matching bases. The CDR3 spans 12 residues. Trimming left V 2 bases short and J 8 bases short, with 7 bases between. The germline CDR1 and CDR2 sequences are SGHTA and FQGTGA. CDR3 sequence (DNA): TGTGCCAGCAGCTTAGACGGGGATGAGCAGTTCTTC. The encoded protein is CASSLDGDEQFF.

The table lists this clonotype with a few counts. The chain employs TRBV9 and TRBJ2-2, with 7 bases that match TRBD1. The CDR3 covers 16 residues. Germline V gene lookup returns CDR1 SGDLS and CDR2 YYNGEE. Trimming removed 4 bases from V and 6 bases from J; junction bases left unmatched: 12. The CDR3 coding sequence is TGTGCCAGCAGCTCCCCAACAGGGGTAGTCTCCGGGGAGCTGTTTTTT. Translating it yields CASSSPTGVVSGELFF.

J is TRBJ2-7 and V is TRBV10-2; TRBD2 matches at 8 bases. Germline V gene lookup returns CDR1 WSHSY and CDR2 SAAADI. Losses at the gene ends were 7 bases for V and 2 bases for J; bases not matched to a gene: 7. The CDR3 has 14 amino acids. The CDR3 region is CASTERLAPYEQYF. CDR3 in DNA: TGCGCCAGCACCGAGAGACTAGCGCCCTACGAGCAGTACTTC.

This clonotype was seen many times. This sequence joins TRBV7-2 and TRBJ2-2, with D maybe TRBD2 (5 bases). The CDR3 loop spans 16 amino acids. V was shortened by 2 bases and J by 0 bases, with 10 bases between the two germline ends. Germline V lookup: CDR1 SGHTA, CDR2 FQGNSA. The CDR3 nucleotides are TGTGCCAGCAGCTTATGGCAAGCGGCGAACACCGGGGAGCTGTTTTTT. Amino acids: CASSLWQAANTGELFF.

This clonotype came up once. It may be a read error: a sequence one base away is much more abundant. This chain connects TRBV6-1 to TRBJ2-7; D is perhaps TRBD1 or TRBD2 (5 bases each). Trimming left V 6 bases short and J 5 bases short, with 11 bases between. The V gene's germline CDR1 is MNHNS and CDR2 SASEGT. The CDR3 is 12 residues long. The CDR3 sequence: CASRSGTHEQYF. The CDR3 DNA sequence: TGTGCCAGCAGATCAGGGACCCACGAGCAGTACTTC.

This clonotype was recorded at least ten times. In DNA form, the CDR3 reads TGTGCCACACTTTCCTACAATGAGCAGTTCTTC. Its protein is CATLSYNEQFF. V gene TRBV6-1 combines with J gene TRBJ2-1; D call uncertain. Looked up from germline, CDR1 is MNHNS and CDR2 is SASEGT. Trimming took 10 bases from V and 1 from J, leaving 5 bases between them. The CDR3 covers 11 residues.

In its sample, this clonotype was seen many times. This chain uses TRBV7-9 with TRBJ2-7, with a tentative D call TRBD2 (5 bases). Trimming stripped 5 bases from V and 10 bases from J, with 24 bases between. This CDR3 has 15 residues. Germline V gene data show CDR1 as SEHNR and CDR2 as FQNEAQ (reference sequence). The CDR3 region is CASSIPLAAIDQQYF. The DNA of the CDR3 is TGTGCCAGCAGCATTCCTCTAGCAGCCATTGATCAACAGTACTTC.

This clonotype was found a few times. The chain carries TRBV5-1 and TRBJ2-7, with 12 bases lining up with TRBD1. Germline assignment: CDR1 SGHRS and CDR2 YFSETQ. The CDR3 is made up of 15 amino acids. The V and J ends lost 0 bases and 8 bases, in that order; junction bases with no gene match: 6. Written as DNA, the CDR3 is TGCGCCAGCAGCTTGGAAGGGACAGGGGGCTCTAAGCAGTACTTC. This gives the protein CASSLEGTGGSKQYF.

V usage is TRBV11-2 and J usage is TRBJ2-1, with TRBD1 matching over 8 bases. Trimming cost V 3 bases and J 7 bases; bases outside gene matches: 20. Per the germline V gene, CDR1 is SGHAT and CDR2 is FQNNGV. CDR3 length equals 19 residues. The CDR3, as DNA: TGTGCCAGCAGCTTCGAGCTCTTGTCAGAAATGACAGGGGATAATGAGCAGTTCTTC. As protein: CASSFELLSEMTGDNEQFF.

There are many counts of this clonotype. The chain has TRBV20-1 and TRBJ2-3, with TRBD2 matching over 10 bases. The germline gives CDR1 DFQATT, CDR2 SNEGSKA (reference sequence). There are 14 residues in the CDR3. The junction had 8 bases not matched to a gene; V was cut back by 5 bases and J by 6 bases. The chain's CDR3 is CSAVIAGGVDTQYF. CDR3 DNA: TGCAGTGCTGTAATAGCGGGGGGAGTCGATACGCAGTATTTT.

This clonotype was picked up a small number of times. The chain carries TRBV27 and TRBJ1-1, with D possibly TRBD1 on 6 matching bases. The length of the CDR3 is 14 residues. V shed 2 bases and J shed 8 bases, with 15 bases lying between them. Per the germline V gene, CDR1 is MNHEY and CDR2 is SMNVEV (reference sequence). The CDR3 DNA is TGTGCCAGCAGTTTAGAGCCGACAGGTACCGAAGCTTTCTTT. It is translated as CASSLEPTGTEAFF.

V is TRBV5-5 and J is TRBJ2-7; a weak D match, TRBD1 (5 bases). Per the germline V gene, CDR1 is SGHKS and CDR2 is YYEKEE (reference sequence). Trimming shortened V by 4 bases and J by 3 bases, and 11 bases separated the two germline ends. The CDR3 length is 13 residues. The CDR3 loop reads CASSDRQRYEQYF. The CDR3 DNA sequence: TGTGCCAGCAGCGACCGACAGCGCTACGAGCAGTACTTC. The full variable domain, its missing parts supplied by reference TRBV5-5 and TRBJ2-7, is DAGVTQSPTHLIKTRGQQVTLRCSPISGHKSVSWYQQVLGQGPQFIFQYYEKEERGRGNFPDRFSARQFPNYSSELNVNALLLGDSALYLCASSDRQRYEQYFGPGTRLTVT.

This clonotype was picked up a small number of times. The chain couples TRBV12-5 to TRBJ1-1; D gene uncertain. The V and J ends lost 2 bases and 1 base respectively, with 5 bases between them. CDR3 length equals 13 residues. Germline V gives CDR1 LGHNT, CDR2 FRNRAP. CDR3 DNA: TGTGCTAGTGGTTTGTGGGAGAACACTGAAGCTTTCTTT. This sequence encodes CASGLWENTEAFF.

Many counts were recorded for this clonotype. This chain connects TRBV11-1 to TRBJ2-7; D is possibly TRBD2 (6 bases). V lost 3 bases to trimming and J lost 2 bases, with 17 bases between them. CDR3 length: 16 residues. Per germline, CDR1 SGHAT and CDR2 FQDESV (reference sequence). DNA for the CDR3: TGTGCCAGCAGCTTTCCTCACGGGACTCCCGCCTACGAGCAGTACTTC. Translation gives CASSFPHGTPAYEQYF.

This chain joins TRBV29-1 and TRBJ2-7; 7 bases line up with TRBD1. Germline V gene data show CDR1 as SQVTM and CDR2 as ANQGSEA. The CDR3 length is 12 residues. As DNA, the CDR3 is TGCAGTGCCCGAGACAGGGAACACGAGCAGTACTTC. It yields the protein CSARDREHEQYF.

The sample holds a few counts of this clonotype. The rearrangement links TRBV14 to TRBJ2-1; 8 bases match TRBD2. J gave up 12 bases and V 0 bases, and 16 bases lay outside the gene matches. The CDR3 length is 17 residues. Germline CDR1 SGHDN, CDR2 FVKESK. This CDR3 is CASSQDNSGALSVGQFF. In DNA, the CDR3 is TGTGCCAGCAGCCAAGATAATAGCGGGGCCTTGTCAGTAGGGCAGTTCTTC. The variable domain in full, with the rest retrieved from reference TRBV14 and TRBJ2-1, is EAGVTQFPSHSVIEKGQTVTLRCDPISGHDNLYWYRRVMGKEIKFLLHFVKESKQDESGMPNNRFLAERTGGTYSTLKVQPAELEDSGVYFCASSQDNSGALSVGQFFGPGTRLTVL.

This clonotype was recorded a few times. The chain recombines TRBV18 with TRBJ2-1; TRBD1 matches at 8 bases. V dropped 8 bases and J dropped 2; count of bases not matched to a gene: 11. The CDR3 has 16 amino acids. In germline, CDR1 is KGHSH, CDR2 LQKENI. The CDR3 sequence: CASDRGRGLAYNEQFF. The CDR3 nucleotides are TGTGCCAGCGACAGGGGTCGGGGACTCGCCTACAATGAGCAGTTCTTC.

This clonotype has just one count. A much larger clone lies one base from this, so it may be a read error. In DNA, the CDR3 is TGTGCCATCTCTCAAGGCGCGGAATATGAGCAGTTCTTC. It specifies CAISQGAEYEQFF. This chain joins TRBV18 and TRBJ2-1, with D hard to call. CDR3 length: 13 residues. V was cut by 10 bases and J by 8 bases, with 18 bases left in between. The germline gives CDR1 KGHSH, CDR2 LQKENI.

The chain joins TRBV5-1 to TRBJ2-2; 13 nucleotides agree with TRBD2. V trimming: 7 bases; J trimming: 6 bases; junction bases outside the gene matches: 3. Germline CDR1 and CDR2: SGHRS and YFSETQ. This CDR3 region has 14 residues. For the CDR3, the DNA is TGCGCCAGCTCAGGACTAGCGGGGGCCGGGGAGCTGTTTTTT. Translated: CASSGLAGAGELFF.

This clonotype came up a few times. The chain joins TRBV5-1 to TRBJ2-7; 7 bases fit TRBD1. The germline gives CDR1 SGHRS, CDR2 YFSETQ. The CDR3 spans 11 residues. With V trimmed by 2 bases and J by 12 bases, 5 bases remained unmatched. The CDR3 sequence is CASSFGQDRYF. The CDR3 coding sequence is TGCGCCAGCAGCTTCGGACAGGATCGGTACTTC.

The gene calls are TRBV11-2 and TRBJ2-3, with D possibly matching TRBD2 (6 bases). Germline V gene data show CDR1 as SGHAT and CDR2 as FQNNGV. The CDR3 is 17 amino acids. V lost 3 bases and J 2 bases, leaving 18 bases between the germline ends. In DNA form, the CDR3 reads TGTGCCAGCAGCTTTTGGGCACCGGGACTCTACACAGATACGCAGTATTTT. Translation gives CASSFWAPGLYTDTQYF.

The chain links TRBV18 to TRBJ2-2, with unresolved D. CDR3 length: 13 residues. The germline V gene encodes CDR1 KGHSH and CDR2 LQKENI. The V end was cut by 1 base, the J end by 6 bases, with 6 bases between. The chain's CDR3 is CASSPREAGELFF. The CDR3 region has the DNA TGTGCCAGCTCACCACGAGAGGCCGGGGAGCTGTTTTTT. Variable domain in full (rest from reference TRBV18 and TRBJ2-2): NAGVMQNPRHLVRRRGQEARLRCSPMKGHSHVYWYRQLPEEGLKFMVYLQKENIIDESGMPKERFSAEFPKEGPSILRIQQVVRGDSAAYFCASSPREAGELFFGEGSRLTVL.

This clonotype was detected ten times or more. The chain couples TRBV4-2 to TRBJ2-7; 11 nucleotides agree with TRBD2. CDR1 and CDR2 (germline): LGHNA, YNFKEQ. The junction had 10 bases not matched to a gene; V was cut back by 0 bases and J by 6 bases. This CDR3 comprises 17 residues. The CDR3 DNA reads as TGTGCCAGCAGCCAAGATTCGGCTAGCGGGAGGAGTAGCGAGCAGTACTTC. Protein product: CASSQDSASGRSSEQYF.

This clonotype was seen many times. V is TRBV7-9 and J is TRBJ2-7, with D maybe TRBD1 (5 bases). V was clipped by 5 bases and J by 4 bases, with 9 bases between them. CDR3 length: 12 amino acids. Germline V gene sequence: CDR1 SEHNR, CDR2 FQNEAQ (reference sequence). CDR3 region: CASSVTGYEQYF. CDR3 bases: TGTGCCAGCAGCGTTACAGGTTACGAGCAGTACTTC.